This T cell receptor beta chain appears in the sequencing data of a study of molecular identifiers for immune sequencing clone quantification. This CDR3 has 16 amino acids. V was pared by 4 bases and J by 4 bases, with 17 bases between. Per germline, CDR1 MGHRA and CDR2 YSYEKL. In its sample, this clonotype ranks as medium-sized. TCRdb reprocessed the PCR reads via MiXCR and lists one record per CDR3 protein. The sample contains around 7,800 distinct CDR3 sequences, 35% of which appear only once. Naive CD8 libraries came from roughly 20,000 to 1,000,000 sorted cells with 10%, 30% or 50% RNA. The specimen sequenced was naive CD8+ T cells from blood, with Jurkat cell RNA spiked in. Subset of the sample: FACS-sorted CD8+CD4-CCR7+CD45RA+ naive T cells. This sequence originates from a human donor in good health. Some libraries in this study had Jurkat cell RNA spiked in. The J gene is TRBJ2-1, the V gene TRBV4-1; D might be TRBD2 (5 bases). CDR3 in DNA: TGCGCCAGCAGCCTCGGAGCGGAGACAAAATACAATGAGCAGTTCTTC. It yields the protein CASSLGAETKYNEQFF.